This is a list of T cell receptor beta chains from one sample in a study of CD8 T cells in ankylosing spondylitis. Each CDR3 protein is one row after TCRdb ran MiXCR on the 5' RACE reads. The data contain under 300,000 distinct CDR3 sequences, roughly 18% of them singletons. The sequenced material came from blood, either unsorted or a sorted T cell fraction (not recorded which). These TCRs come from a male donor with ankylosing spondylitis or in good health (not recorded which). Both conserved end residues are part of each CDR3.

CDR3 length: 17; V gene: TRBV11-2; J gene: TRBJ1-1; CDR3 protein: CASSLHRGYGMNTEAFF
CDR3 length: 15; V gene: TRBV29-1; J gene: TRBJ2-3; CDR3 protein: CSVDGGNSFADTQYF
CDR3 length: 14; V gene: TRBV12-3/TRBV12-4; J gene: TRBJ2-1; CDR3 protein: CASSLGLAVHEQFF
CDR3 length: 13; V gene: TRBV24-1; J gene: TRBJ2-7; CDR3 protein: CATSDRYDYEQYF
CDR3 length: 15; V gene: TRBV13; J gene: TRBJ2-7; CDR3 protein: CASSLSGQPLYEQYF
CDR3 length: 15; V gene: TRBV5-4; J gene: TRBJ2-5; CDR3 protein: CASSLVGSGVETQYF
CDR3 length: 17; V gene: TRBV4-2; J gene: TRBJ2-3; CDR3 protein: CASSQDALAVLTDTQYF
CDR3 length: 15; V gene: TRBV7-2; J gene: TRBJ2-7; CDR3 protein: CASSSPGWRLDEQYF
CDR3 length: 16; V gene: TRBV20-1; J gene: TRBJ2-1; CDR3 protein: CSADGFVQREYNEQFF
CDR3 length: 14; V gene: TRBV27; J gene: TRBJ2-5; CDR3 protein: CASSFGRTGETQYF
CDR3 length: 16; V gene: TRBV7-3; J gene: TRBJ1-5; CDR3 protein: CASSLVNRGQAAPQHF
CDR3 length: 15; V gene: TRBV12-5; J gene: TRBJ2-2; CDR3 protein: CASQLAGSNTGELFF
CDR3 length: 13; V gene: TRBV6-1; J gene: TRBJ1-3; CDR3 protein: CASTADRGNTIYF